A single sample is the source of the 5 T cell receptor beta chains below, sequenced in a study of Ad26.COV2.S vaccination and SARS-CoV-2 variants. Assay: immunoSEQ multiplex PCR; the TCRdb copy retains only in-frame clones and omits some. In the table there are about 400,000 clones, approximately 89% of which are singletons. Regarding treatment: 19 received Ad26.COV2.S at low or high dose, single or two shots; 5 received placebo; per-sample allocation not given. Specimen acquisition occurred on day 63 following the initial vaccine or placebo injection. Sequenced material: peripheral blood, taken in a trial of Ad26.COV2.S vaccine versus placebo. The receptors come from a person aged 18-60 years who received the Ad26.COV2.S COVID-19 vaccine or a placebo.

The table lists this clone with a count of one. The CDR3 region is CASSKGLVAKNIQYF. The CDR3 DNA reads TGTGCCAGTAGTAAGGGACTAGTGGCCAAAAACATTCAGTACTTC. The genes are TRBV19 and TRBJ2-4, with 8 nucleotides matching TRBD2. CDR1 and CDR2 from the germline V gene are LNHDA and SQIVND (reference sequence). CDR3 size: 15 residues. Trimming at V came to 4 bases and at J to 1 base, leaving 3 bases not matched to a gene.

The rearrangement links TRBV6-1 to TRBJ1-4; 7 nucleotides agree with TRBD1. The junction had 9 bases not matched to a gene; V was cut back by 2 bases and J by 6 bases. This CDR3 region has 16 residues. CDR1 and CDR2 (germline): MNHNS, SASEGT. CDR3 sequence: CASSEFGGQGDEKLFF. Written as DNA, the CDR3 is TGTGCCAGCAGTGAATTCGGAGGGCAGGGGGATGAAAAACTGTTTTTT.

This rearrangement joins TRBV7-9 to TRBJ2-2; D is possibly TRBD1 (7 bases). CDR3 length: 16 residues. Between the trimmed V and J ends, which lost 5 bases and 4 bases, there was a span of 17 bases. CDR1 is SEHNR and CDR2 is FQNEAQ in the germline V gene (reference sequence). The CDR3 spells CASSEYRGGSTGELFF. The CDR3 DNA reads TGTGCCAGCAGCGAGTACAGGGGAGGTAGCACCGGGGAGCTGTTTTTT.

The chain has TRBV7-9 and TRBJ2-2; D remains ambiguous. The CDR3 runs 15 residues. The germline V gene has CDR1 SEHNR and CDR2 FQNEAQ (reference sequence). The germline V and J ends were trimmed by 10 bases and 0 bases, with 15 bases remaining between them. CDR3 DNA sequence: TGTGCCACCAGAATGGACGTAGCGAACACCGGGGAGCTGTTTTTT. This sequence encodes CATRMDVANTGELFF.

V gene TRBV5-1 combines with J gene TRBJ2-5; D is perhaps TRBD1 or TRBD2 (5 bases each). Germline V gene data show CDR1 as SGHRS and CDR2 as YFSETQ. CDR3 length: 13 residues. Trimming shortened V by 7 bases and J by 3 bases, and 13 bases separated the two germline ends. The DNA of the CDR3 is TGCGCCAGCGCGTCGGGACGGGAAGAGACCCAGTACTTC. It specifies CASASGREETQYF.